This T cell receptor (beta chain) was captured in a study of cytomegalovirus exposure and HLA in healthy donors. The overall study: Sequencing of some 200 million T cells in an earlier analysis found 100 million to 140 million unique TCR beta sequences.

Regarding this clone: Its antigen is unidentified.

J gave up 1 base and V 4 bases, and 4 bases lay outside the gene matches. Germline loops: CDR1 SGHRS, CDR2 YFSETQ. CDR3 length: 15 amino acids. Study-wide points: A missense DCLRE1C variant was associated with V- and J-gene trimming of TCR beta chains in a later analysis, and an independent cohort replicated the association. A likely sequencing artifact accounted for one observed cluster of highly shared sequence variants.

This PCR relied on a set of 60 Vbeta primers and 13 Jbeta primers. Methods used by the authors: Per a later analysis, the number of unique TCR beta chains was approximately 80 million, of which roughly 9.9 million were shared. The repertoire was sequenced with immunoSEQ multiplex PCR; TCRdb's copy has only in-frame clones and lacks some. V, J and clone size reflect that table, while D and trimming were determined from the DNA. Its table records 50,000 to 60,000 clones. Specimen: PBMCs. The TCR comes from a male donor in good health and CMV-seronegative. V is TRBV5-1 and J is TRBJ2-7, with 11 bases lining up with TRBD2. This CDR3 is CASSPLAGGSYEQYF. The DNA for the CDR3 is TGCGCCAGCAGCCCTCTAGCGGGGGGTTCCTACGAGCAGTACTTC.